The present T cell receptor beta chain was sequenced within a study of post-analysis software for immune sequencing data. In the study overall: Patients with relapsing-remitting, secondary progressive and progressive-relapsing multiple sclerosis courses were all represented.

This clonotype was detected ten times or more. Its antigen is unknown. CDR3 length: 12 amino acids. From germline, CDR1 is SQVTM and CDR2 ANQGSEA. V lost 7 bases and J lost 1, with 10 bases in between. Whole-study findings and limits: In multiple sclerosis, normalized Chao1 diversity was significantly below that of controls. When patients were compared with controls, about five TRBV segments were more frequent, TRBV5-6, TRBV5-1 and TRBV20-1 among them.

Unique-molecular-identifier-tagged TCR beta cDNA libraries were used. TCRdb re-analysed the PCR reads in MiXCR, keeping a single row per CDR3 protein. Among some 240,000 distinct CDR3 sequences listed, around 34% were seen once. This TCR derives from a girl between 10 and 17 years old with multiple sclerosis. The rearrangement uses TRBV29-1 and TRBJ2-5; a weak D match, TRBD2 (7 bases). The sequencing input was blood. This CDR3 reads CSGRGLQETQYF. CDR3 bases: TGCAGCGGGCGGGGGCTCCAAGAGACCCAGTACTTC.